The 27 T cell receptor beta chains below were found in one sample sequenced in a study of shared clonotypes between healthy human individuals. CD45RO-negative CD8 cells positively selected for CCR7 made up the naive population, which excluded terminally differentiated effector memory CD45RA+ cells. Clones were read by immunoSEQ multiplex PCR, and TCRdb kept only the in-frame ones, dropping some. The data hold around 640,000 clones, with about 96% observed a single time. The source material was naive CD8+ T cells sorted from blood. The receptors derive from a woman in her twenties or thirties in good health.

The V and J genes are TRBV5-6 and TRBJ1-4; 7 bases line up with TRBD1. This CDR3 comprises 17 residues. Germline CDR1 and CDR2: SGHDT and YYEEEE. The J segment lost 2 bases and the V segment lost 0 bases, leaving 7 bases of the junction unmatched. CDR3 in amino acids: CASSLASTGKTNEKLFF. CDR3 bases: TGTGCCAGCAGCTTGGCCTCGACAGGGAAGACTAATGAAAAACTGTTTTTT.

This clone was counted only a few times. V and J are TRBV5-6 and TRBJ1-1, with 12 bases that match TRBD1. CDR3 length: 15 residues. Germline lookup yields CDR1 SGHDT and CDR2 YYEEEE. The junction had 7 bases not matched to a gene; V was cut back by 5 bases and J by 5 bases. CDR3 coding DNA: TGTGCCAGCAGTCAGGGACAGGGGGCTAGAACTGAAGCTTTCTTT. It specifies CASSQGQGARTEAFF.

The chain joins TRBV19 to TRBJ1-5, with no clear D. The CDR3 has 14 residues. V lost 7 bases to trimming and J lost 0 bases, with 10 bases between them. Germline CDR1 reads LNHDA; CDR2 reads SQIVND (reference sequence). The CDR3 loop is CASNSRGSNQPQHF. The CDR3 DNA reads as TGTGCCAGTAACAGTCGGGGTAGCAATCAGCCCCAGCATTTT.

The rearrangement links TRBV6-1 to TRBJ2-1, with D unresolved. Deletions cut 6 bases from V and 6 bases from J, with 18 bases between. Germline V gene sequence: CDR1 MNHNS, CDR2 SASEGT. This CDR3 comprises 15 residues. CDR3 coding DNA: TGTGCCAGCAGACCTGAGGAAAGAATTGGCAATGAGCAGTTCTTC. It translates to CASRPEERIGNEQFF.

Here the CDR3 DNA reads TGTGCCAGCAGCCCCGAGGTCACAGATACGCAGTATTTT. Its protein is CASSPEVTDTQYF. This sequence joins TRBV13 and TRBJ2-3; no clear D gene. Trimming shortened V by 5 bases and J by 2 bases, and 8 bases separated the two germline ends. CDR1 and CDR2 from the germline V gene are PRHDT and FYEKMQ (reference sequence). The CDR3 consists of 13 residues.

CDR3 DNA sequence: TGTGCCAGCAAGAGGAACGGACTGCCGCAAGGGCAGTTCTTC. Its translation: CASKRNGLPQGQFF. The chain uses TRBV7-9 and TRBJ2-1, with D tentatively TRBD2 (5 bases). CDR3 length: 14 amino acids. V lost 7 bases and J 12 bases, leaving 22 bases between the germline ends. Germline values: CDR1 SEHNR, CDR2 FQNEAQ (reference sequence).

The chain couples TRBV6-1 to TRBJ2-3; 8 nucleotides agree with TRBD1. V shed 4 bases, J shed 5 bases, and the junction held 5 bases outside the gene matches. The CDR3 has 14 amino acids. Germline values: CDR1 MNHNS, CDR2 SASEGT. The CDR3 sequence is CASSATGAGDTQYF. DNA for the CDR3: TGTGCCAGCAGTGCGACAGGGGCGGGAGATACGCAGTATTTT.

The CDR3 coding sequence is TGTGCCAGCAGTGAGTTCGGGGGGCTCTACGAGCAGTACTTC. It is translated as CASSEFGGLYEQYF. The V call is TRBV25-1, the J call TRBJ2-7; TRBD2 might be the D (7 bases). Germline lookup yields CDR1 MGHDK and CDR2 SYGVNS. Trimming took off 3 bases at V and 3 bases at J, with 12 bases between the two ends. This CDR3 contains 14 residues.

The chain employs TRBV19 and TRBJ2-1; a weak D match, TRBD2 (5 bases). Trimming took off 3 bases at V and 0 bases at J, with 9 bases between the two ends. Germline V gives CDR1 LNHDA, CDR2 SQIVND (reference sequence). The CDR3 runs to 15 residues. The CDR3 bases are TGTGCCAGTAGTATCTCAGCGGACTCCTACAATGAGCAGTTCTTC. It translates to CASSISADSYNEQFF.

The chain employs TRBV5-4 and TRBJ2-7; tentatively, D is TRBD1 (5 bases). Trimming removed 2 bases from V and 1 base from J, with 7 bases in between. Germline V gene sequence: CDR1 SGHNT, CDR2 YYREEE (reference sequence). This CDR3 is 13 amino acids long. The CDR3: CASSLRQSYEQYF. CDR3 coding DNA: TGTGCCAGCAGCTTAAGACAGTCCTACGAGCAGTACTTC.

V is TRBV9 and J is TRBJ2-7; 13 bases fit TRBD2. The CDR3 spans 15 residues. V trimming: 4 bases; J trimming: 4 bases; junction bases outside the gene matches: 5. Looked up from germline, CDR1 is SGDLS and CDR2 is YYNGEE. Here the CDR3 DNA reads TGTGCCAGCAGCACAGGGACTAGCGGGAAGTACGAGCAGTACTTC. It encodes CASSTGTSGKYEQYF.

The CDR3 loop is CASRLLQGEGYTF. The CDR3 DNA follows: TGTGCCAGCAGACTTTTACAGGGTGAGGGCTACACCTTC. The rearrangement uses TRBV27 and TRBJ1-2; D is perhaps TRBD1 (6 bases). V lost 6 bases and J lost 8, with 16 bases in between. CDR3 size: 13 residues. Germline CDR1 is MNHEY and CDR2 is SMNVEV (reference sequence).

The V call is TRBV27, the J call TRBJ2-2; 7 positions agree with TRBD2. The junction had 10 bases not matched to a gene; V was cut back by 7 bases and J by 5 bases. Germline values: CDR1 MNHEY, CDR2 SMNVEV (reference sequence). The CDR3 totals 15 residues. For the CDR3, the DNA is TGTGCCAGCACCACTCGGCGGGAGAGGACCGGGGAGCTGTTTTTT. This codes for CASTTRRERTGELFF.

The count of this clone is one. The rearrangement joins TRBV25-1 to TRBJ2-7; a weak D match, TRBD2 (5 bases). Between the trimmed V and J ends, which lost 1 base and 3 bases, there was a span of 10 bases. The CDR3 is 14 residues long. CDR1 MGHDK and CDR2 SYGVNS come from the germline V gene. CDR3 in amino acids: CASSEWGENYEQYF. The CDR3 DNA reads as TGTGCCAGCAGTGAATGGGGAGAGAACTACGAGCAGTACTTC.

The V gene is TRBV5-6, the J gene TRBJ2-3; D gene uncertain. Germline V gene lookup returns CDR1 SGHDT and CDR2 YYEEEE. This CDR3 has 15 amino acids. The V and J ends lost 1 base and 2 bases respectively, with 11 bases between them. CDR3 amino acids: CASSLLQYLTDTQYF. The CDR3 DNA reads as TGTGCCAGCAGCTTGTTACAGTACCTCACAGATACGCAGTATTTT. The whole variable domain, remainder taken from reference TRBV5-6 and TRBJ2-3, is DAGVTQSPTHLIKTRGQQVTLRCSPKSGHDTVSWYQQALGQGPQFIFQYYEEEERQRGNFPDRFSGHQFPNYSSELNVNALLLGDSALYLCASSLLQYLTDTQYFGPGTRLTVL.

V and J are TRBV2 and TRBJ1-5; 8 bases are a match to TRBD1. CDR3 length: 17 residues. The junction had 8 bases not matched to a gene; V was cut back by 4 bases and J by 0 bases. Germline V lookup: CDR1 SNHLY, CDR2 FYNNEI. CDR3 in amino acids: CASSAETTGVSNQPQHF. The CDR3 nucleotides read TGTGCCAGCAGTGCAGAGACGACAGGGGTTAGCAATCAGCCCCAGCATTTT.

The rearrangement links TRBV27 to TRBJ2-1, with TRBD2 identical over 8 bases. Germline V gene lookup returns CDR1 MNHEY and CDR2 SMNVEV (reference sequence). The ends lost 6 bases at V and 2 bases at J; junction bases unmatched: 6. CDR3 length: 15 amino acids. CDR3 sequence reads: CASSLKGLAYNEQFF. CDR3 coding DNA: TGTGCCAGCAGCCTCAAGGGACTAGCCTACAATGAGCAGTTCTTC.

The chain joins TRBV19 to TRBJ1-1; D might be TRBD1 (5 bases). From germline, CDR1 is LNHDA and CDR2 SQIVND (reference sequence). The CDR3 contains 17 residues. The V end lost 1 base, the J end lost 1 base, and 16 bases lay between the germline ends. In DNA, the CDR3 is TGTGCCAGTAGTATAGCCCCGGTGGGGGGGTCGAACACTGAAGCTTTCTTT. It specifies CASSIAPVGGSNTEAFF. Supplemented by reference TRBV19 and TRBJ1-1, the full variable domain reads DGGITQSPKYLFRKEGQNVTLSCEQNLNHDAMYWYRQDPGQGLRLIYYSQIVNDFQKGDIAEGYSVSREKKESFPLTVTSAQKNPTAFYLCASSIAPVGGSNTEAFFGQGTRLTVV.

The chain links TRBV28 to TRBJ2-1, with D perhaps TRBD2 (5 bases). V was trimmed by 7 bases and J by 5 bases, leaving 15 bases between them. CDR3 length equals 14 residues. The germline CDR1 and CDR2 sequences are MDHEN and SYDVKM. CDR3: CASTTNPKHNEQFF. The CDR3 DNA is TGTGCCAGCACGACTAACCCAAAACACAATGAGCAGTTCTTC.

This clone showed up just a few times. The rearrangement links TRBV6-1 to TRBJ1-1; D call uncertain. V was clipped by 4 bases and J by 3 bases, with 12 bases between them. This CDR3 has 14 amino acids. Germline-derived CDR1 and CDR2 are MNHNS and SASEGT. CDR3 region: CASSAPQRDTEAFF. The CDR3 DNA follows: TGTGCCAGCAGTGCCCCCCAAAGGGACACTGAAGCTTTCTTT.

This clone occurred once. This sequence joins TRBV2 and TRBJ1-1; 11 nucleotides match TRBD1. The CDR3 is 14 amino acids. V was clipped by 10 bases and J by 3 bases; unmatched bases: 7. The germline CDR1 and CDR2 sequences are SNHLY and FYNNEI. CDR3 region: CAMAGTGGHTEAFF. CDR3 coding DNA: TGTGCCATGGCCGGGACAGGGGGGCACACTGAAGCTTTCTTT.

The rearrangement links TRBV5-6 to TRBJ1-5; D is unresolved. The germline V and J ends were trimmed by 1 base and 7 bases, with 9 bases remaining between them. This CDR3 is built from 13 residues. From germline, CDR1 is SGHDT and CDR2 YYEEEE. The CDR3 DNA is TGTGCCAGCAGCTTGACCCAGGAGCAGCCCCAGCATTTT. Translated, it gives CASSLTQEQPQHF.

This chain joins TRBV7-9 and TRBJ2-7; 12 bases are a match to TRBD2. The germline CDR1 and CDR2 sequences are SEHNR and FQNEAQ (reference sequence). V shed 2 bases, J shed 5 bases, and the junction held 1 base outside the gene matches. The CDR3 spans 14 residues. In nucleotides, the CDR3 is TGTGCCAGCAGCTTACTAGCGGGAGGGAACGAGCAGTACTTC. Its translation is CASSLLAGGNEQYF.

This chain joins TRBV11-2 and TRBJ2-7, with a tentative D call TRBD2 (5 bases). V lost 2 bases and J lost 6, with 5 bases in between. CDR3 length: 11 residues. CDR1 and CDR2 (germline): SGHAT, FQNNGV. The CDR3 sequence is CASSLRGEQYF. In DNA, the CDR3 is TGTGCCAGCAGCTTACGGGGCGAGCAGTACTTC.

This rearrangement joins TRBV9 to TRBJ2-1; perhaps TRBD2 as D (5 bases). Looked up from germline, CDR1 is SGDLS and CDR2 is YYNGEE. Trimming took 3 bases from V and 10 from J, leaving 11 bases between them. The CDR3 runs to 12 residues. The CDR3 DNA reads TGTGCCAGCAGCGGAGGGATGGGCGAGCAGTTCTTC. This encodes CASSGGMGEQFF.

The chain has TRBV4-2 and TRBJ2-3; unclear D gene. CDR1 LGHNA and CDR2 YNFKEQ come from the germline V gene. V lost 5 bases, J lost 0 bases, and 12 bases lay in between. The length of the CDR3 is 15 residues. The DNA for the CDR3 is TGTGCCAGCAGCGAAGTGCTAGAAAGCACAGATACGCAGTATTTT. Translation gives CASSEVLESTDTQYF.

The chain carries TRBV5-1 and TRBJ1-1; no firm D call. This CDR3 contains 13 residues. Germline CDR1 reads SGHRS; CDR2 reads YFSETQ. Trimming stripped 7 bases from V and 1 base from J, with 11 bases between. The CDR3 is CASGPVRNTEAFF. The CDR3 DNA is TGCGCCAGCGGACCAGTCAGGAACACTGAAGCTTTCTTT.